Listed here are 23 T cell receptor beta chains from one sample, sequenced in a study of cytomegalovirus exposure and HLA in healthy donors. PCR amplification relied on 60 Vbeta primers (plus 13 Jbeta primers). Clones were sequenced by immunoSEQ multiplex PCR, and TCRdb holds only the in-frame ones, with some missing. The table lists about 180,000 clones, about 79% of them singletons. Sequences were obtained from PBMCs. Receptor source: a man aged 18 to 30 in good health and CMV-seronegative.

The chain links TRBV9 to TRBJ1-1, with D maybe TRBD1 (6 bases). The CDR3 is 16 amino acids. The V gene lost 4 bases and the J gene lost 0 bases, with 16 bases spanning the gap. Germline CDR1 and CDR2: SGDLS and YYNGEE. The CDR3 DNA reads as TGTGCCAGCAGCCCTACCTGGACAGTCATGAACACTGAAGCTTTCTTT. Its protein is CASSPTWTVMNTEAFF.

This rearrangement joins TRBV10-3 to TRBJ1-4; D not resolved. CDR1 is ENHRY and CDR2 is SYGVKD in the germline V gene. The CDR3 runs 15 residues. Trimming stripped 7 bases from V and 3 bases from J, with 15 bases between. The DNA for the CDR3 is TGTGCCATCATCCCCCCCGGTCGGGCTAATGAAAAACTGTTTTTT. Translation: CAIIPPGRANEKLFF.

The chain carries TRBV7-2 and TRBJ1-2; possible D gene TRBD1, 6 bases. Germline V CDR1 and CDR2: SGHTA, FQGNSA. CDR3 size: 15 residues. Between the trimmed V and J ends, which lost 5 bases and 4 bases, there was a span of 17 bases. Here the CDR3 reads CASSNIGTPVYGYTF. The DNA for the CDR3 is TGTGCCAGCAGCAATATCGGGACACCTGTCTATGGCTACACCTTC.

V gene TRBV11-2 combines with J gene TRBJ1-1; no reliable D call. This CDR3 has 14 amino acids. Trimming shortened V by 5 bases and J by 4 bases, and 14 bases separated the two germline ends. Looked up from germline, CDR1 is SGHAT and CDR2 is FQNNGV. CDR3 nucleotides: TGTGCCAGCAGCCCAGGTTCGATCCGCACTGAAGCTTTCTTT. Protein sequence: CASSPGSIRTEAFF.

The rearrangement joins TRBV19 to TRBJ1-2; possibly TRBD1 for D (5 bases). CDR1 LNHDA and CDR2 SQIVND come from the germline V gene (reference sequence). The CDR3 sequence is 15 residues long. The V end lost 3 bases, the J end lost 4 bases, and 15 bases lay between the germline ends. The CDR3 protein is CASSMGPGGVYGYTF. The CDR3, as DNA: TGTGCCAGTAGTATGGGCCCCGGAGGGGTCTATGGCTACACCTTC.

This sequence joins TRBV5-4 and TRBJ1-2; D might be TRBD1 (5 bases). Trimming removed 4 bases at V and 2 bases at J, with 18 bases between. Germline values: CDR1 SGHNT, CDR2 YYREEE (reference sequence). The CDR3 consists of 16 residues. The CDR3 DNA reads TGTGCCAGCAGCGCCTTCCCGGGCGGGGGGAACTATGGCTACACCTTC. Its protein product is CASSAFPGGGNYGYTF. Full variable domain (missing parts from reference TRBV5-4 and TRBJ1-2): ETGVTQSPTHLIKTRGQQVTLRCSSQSGHNTVSWYQQALGQGPQFIFQYYREEENGRGNFPPRFSGLQFPNYSSELNVNALELDDSALYLCASSAFPGGGNYGYTFGSGTRLTVV.

This clone was found a few times. V is TRBV5-4 and J is TRBJ1-1; D may be TRBD1 (5 bases). CDR1 is SGHNT and CDR2 is YYREEE in the germline V gene (reference sequence). Trimming took 6 bases from V and 1 from J, leaving 13 bases between them. The CDR3 has 14 residues. For the CDR3, the DNA is TGTGCCAGCACCCCGCCAGGGTGGAACACTGAAGCTTTCTTT. It codes for CASTPPGWNTEAFF.

J is TRBJ2-7 and V is TRBV9, with no clear D. The V end lost 0 bases, the J end lost 1 base, and 5 bases lay between the germline ends. The CDR3 length is 13 residues. The germline V gene has CDR1 SGDLS and CDR2 YYNGEE. The CDR3 here is CASSVGSSYEQYF. CDR3 DNA sequence: TGTGCCAGCAGCGTAGGTTCGTCCTACGAGCAGTACTTC. The full variable domain, in which reference TRBV9 and TRBJ2-7 provide the parts outside the CDR3, is DSGVTQTPKHLITATGQRVTLRCSPRSGDLSVYWYQQSLDQGLQFLIQYYNGEERAKGNILERFSAQQFPDLHSELNLSSLELGDSALYFCASSVGSSYEQYFGPGTRLTVT.

The chain is built from TRBV27 and TRBJ1-2; TRBD1 matches at 10 bases. Germline V CDR1 and CDR2: MNHEY, SMNVEV (reference sequence). V lost 8 bases to trimming and J lost 3 bases; unmatched junction nucleotides: 3. The CDR3 loop spans 13 amino acids. DNA of the CDR3: TGTGCCAGCGGACAGGGGGGGTACTATGGCTACACCTTC. Translation gives CASGQGGYYGYTF.

This chain joins TRBV27 and TRBJ1-5; weak D call: TRBD1 (6 bases). CDR1 and CDR2 (germline): MNHEY, SMNVEV (reference sequence). Trimming removed 6 bases from V and 0 bases from J, with 12 bases in between. The CDR3 extends over 15 amino acids. The CDR3 sequence: CASRKGDYSNQPQHF. The CDR3 DNA is TGTGCCAGCAGAAAGGGGGATTATAGCAATCAGCCCCAGCATTTT.

The chain combines TRBV19 with TRBJ1-1, with TRBD1 identical over 8 bases. Losses at the gene ends were 5 bases for V and 3 bases for J; bases not matched to a gene: 2. The CDR3 totals 13 residues. Germline V gives CDR1 LNHDA, CDR2 SQIVND (reference sequence). CDR3 DNA sequence: TGTGCCAGTAGTGTGGACAGGGACACTGAAGCTTTCTTT. It translates to CASSVDRDTEAFF.

The chain couples TRBV5-5 to TRBJ1-1; 7 nucleotides line up with TRBD1. The V gene's germline CDR1 is SGHKS and CDR2 YYEKEE (reference sequence). The V and J ends lost 4 bases and 0 bases, in that order; junction bases with no gene match: 6. CDR3 length: 15 residues. Written as DNA, the CDR3 is TGTGCCAGCAGCGGGACAGCACAAATGAACACTGAAGCTTTCTTT. Translated: CASSGTAQMNTEAFF.

This clone occurred a few times. V and J are TRBV6-4 and TRBJ2-1, with 12 bases that match TRBD2. The V segment lost 0 bases and the J segment 6 bases; nucleotides outside the gene matches: 0. The CDR3 spans 15 residues. Germline V gives CDR1 MRHNA, CDR2 SNTAGT. DNA for the CDR3: TGTGCCAGCAGTGACTCGACTAGCGGGAGCAATGAGCAGTTCTTC. This sequence encodes CASSDSTSGSNEQFF.

The J gene is TRBJ1-4, the V gene TRBV6-1, with D perhaps TRBD1 (6 bases). V was shortened by 1 base and J by 11 bases, with 14 bases between the two germline ends. Germline values: CDR1 MNHNS, CDR2 SASEGT. The CDR3 has 14 residues. The CDR3: CASSEGQAGWKLFF. CDR3 nucleotides: TGTGCCAGCAGTGAAGGACAGGCTGGGTGGAAACTGTTTTTT.

V usage is TRBV6-1 and J usage is TRBJ1-6; 10 bases line up with TRBD1. Germline V gene sequence: CDR1 MNHNS, CDR2 SASEGT. The CDR3 runs to 14 residues. The junction had 3 bases not matched to a gene; V was cut back by 5 bases and J by 8 bases. In DNA, the CDR3 is TGTGCCAGCAGTAAGGGGACAGGGGATTCACCCCTCCACTTT. It codes for CASSKGTGDSPLHF.

This clone was recorded a few times. The rearrangement uses TRBV13 and TRBJ1-2; D not resolved. Germline lookup yields CDR1 PRHDT and CDR2 FYEKMQ (reference sequence). The CDR3 spans 15 residues. V was trimmed by 3 bases and J by 4 bases, leaving 15 bases between them. CDR3 sequence reads: CASSLFRVTVYGYTF. CDR3 sequence (DNA): TGTGCCAGCAGCTTGTTTCGTGTCACGGTCTATGGCTACACCTTC.

The rearrangement uses TRBV9 and TRBJ2-3; 7 nucleotides line up with TRBD1. This CDR3 region has 16 residues. Germline trimming cut 0 bases from V and 4 bases from J; bases unmatched to any gene: 8. Germline V gene lookup returns CDR1 SGDLS and CDR2 YYNGEE. The CDR3 protein is CASSVVGQAYSDTQYF. DNA of the CDR3: TGTGCCAGCAGCGTAGTAGGACAGGCCTACTCAGATACGCAGTATTTT.

The chain links TRBV5-6 to TRBJ1-5; D is uncertain. This CDR3 spans 15 amino acids. Germline values: CDR1 SGHDT, CDR2 YYEEEE. V lost 0 bases and J lost 0, with 7 bases in between. This CDR3 is CASSLGGISNQPQHF. CDR3 sequence (DNA): TGTGCCAGCAGCTTGGGCGGAATTAGCAATCAGCCCCAGCATTTT.

There are a few counts of this clone. This chain links TRBV4-1 with TRBJ1-2; 7 bases map to TRBD1. The ends lost 5 bases at V and 0 bases at J; junction bases unmatched: 9. The V gene's germline CDR1 is MGHRA and CDR2 YSYEKL. This CDR3 is 16 amino acids long. The CDR3 spells CASSNPGDSTNYGYTF. In DNA form, the CDR3 reads TGCGCCAGCAGCAACCCGGGGGACAGCACTAACTATGGCTACACCTTC.

The chain combines TRBV15 with TRBJ1-2, with 7 bases aligning to TRBD1. In germline, CDR1 is LNHNV, CDR2 YYDKDF (reference sequence). CDR3 length: 15 residues. Trimming removed 5 bases from V and 8 bases from J; junction bases left unmatched: 14. CDR3 amino acids: CATSGSGTAFGGYTF. Here the CDR3 DNA reads TGTGCCACCAGCGGATCCGGGACAGCATTCGGGGGCTACACCTTC.

The V call is TRBV7-9, the J call TRBJ2-1; 8 bases line up with TRBD1. Unmatched junction bases numbered 8, after V lost 5 bases and J lost 2 bases. The CDR3 loop spans 16 amino acids. The germline V gene encodes CDR1 SEHNR and CDR2 FQNEAQ (reference sequence). CDR3 nucleotides: TGTGCCAGCAGCCCTGGGACAGGCGGAGCCTACAATGAGCAGTTCTTC. Its translation is CASSPGTGGAYNEQFF. The variable domain in full, with the rest retrieved from reference TRBV7-9 and TRBJ2-1, is DTGVSQNPRHKITKRGQNVTFRCDPISEHNRLYWYRQTLGQGPEFLTYFQNEAQLEKSRLLSDRFSAERPKGSFSTLEIQRTEQGDSAMYLCASSPGTGGAYNEQFFGPGTRLTVL.

V usage is TRBV19 and J usage is TRBJ1-1; maybe TRBD1 (6 bases). Trimming cost V 7 bases and J 5 bases, with 17 bases left between them. The germline V gene encodes CDR1 LNHDA and CDR2 SQIVND (reference sequence). This CDR3 has 14 amino acids. The CDR3 DNA is TGTGCCAGTACCCTAGGGGGATCGTTGACTGAAGCTTTCTTT. This encodes CASTLGGSLTEAFF.

The rearrangement links TRBV5-1 to TRBJ2-2, with a weak D call TRBD2 (6 bases). Germline V gene sequence: CDR1 SGHRS, CDR2 YFSETQ. This CDR3 region has 16 residues. Trimming shortened V by 1 base and J by 2 bases, and 12 bases separated the two germline ends. This chain's CDR3 is CASSLFPAGNTGELFF. The DNA of the CDR3 is TGCGCCAGCAGCTTGTTTCCAGCGGGCAACACCGGGGAGCTGTTTTTT. The complete variable domain, with remaining parts taken from reference TRBV5-1 and TRBJ2-2, reads KAGVTQTPRYLIKTRGQQVTLSCSPISGHRSVSWYQQTPGQGLQFLFEYFSETQRNKGNFPGRFSGRQFSNSRSEMNVSTLELGDSALYLCASSLFPAGNTGELFFGEGSRLTVL.